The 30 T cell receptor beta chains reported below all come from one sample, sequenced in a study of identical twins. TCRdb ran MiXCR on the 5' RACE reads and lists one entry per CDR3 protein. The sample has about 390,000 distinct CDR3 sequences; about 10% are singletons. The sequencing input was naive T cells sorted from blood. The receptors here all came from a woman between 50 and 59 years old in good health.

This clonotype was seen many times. CDR3 DNA: TGTGCCACCAGCAGAGATCTCATCTTAGGCTATGGCTACACCTTC. Protein product: CATSRDLILGYGYTF. The chain is built from TRBV15 and TRBJ1-2; the D is unclear. The CDR3 loop spans 15 amino acids. The V end was cut by 0 bases, the J end by 4 bases, with 12 bases between. Per the germline V gene, CDR1 is LNHNV and CDR2 is YYDKDF (reference sequence).

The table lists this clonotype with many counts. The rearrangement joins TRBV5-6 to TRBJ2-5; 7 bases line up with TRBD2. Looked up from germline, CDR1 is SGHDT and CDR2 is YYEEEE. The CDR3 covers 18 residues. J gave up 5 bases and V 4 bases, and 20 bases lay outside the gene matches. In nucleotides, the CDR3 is TGTGCCAGCAGCGAACCACTGGGAGGGAGAGCGGGCAGGGAGACCCAGTACTTC. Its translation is CASSEPLGGRAGRETQYF.

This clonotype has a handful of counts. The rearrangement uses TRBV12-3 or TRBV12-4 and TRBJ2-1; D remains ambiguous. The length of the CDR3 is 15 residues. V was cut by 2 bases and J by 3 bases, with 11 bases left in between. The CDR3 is CASSLFQTLYNEQFF. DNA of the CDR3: TGTGCCAGCAGTTTATTTCAGACCCTCTACAATGAGCAGTTCTTC.

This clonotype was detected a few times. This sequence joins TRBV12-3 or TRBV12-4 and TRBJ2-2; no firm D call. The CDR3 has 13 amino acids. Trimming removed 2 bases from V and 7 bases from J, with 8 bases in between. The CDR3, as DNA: TGTGCCAGCAGTTTATCAGAGTTCGGGGAGCTGTTTTTT. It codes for CASSLSEFGELFF.

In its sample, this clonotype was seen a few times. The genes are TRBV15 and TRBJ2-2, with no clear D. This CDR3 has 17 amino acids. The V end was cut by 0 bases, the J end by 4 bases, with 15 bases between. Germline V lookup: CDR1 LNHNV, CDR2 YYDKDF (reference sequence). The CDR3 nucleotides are TGTGCCACCAGCAGAGATCTCTTGGGTAAACTCACCGGGGAGCTGTTTTTT. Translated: CATSRDLLGKLTGELFF.

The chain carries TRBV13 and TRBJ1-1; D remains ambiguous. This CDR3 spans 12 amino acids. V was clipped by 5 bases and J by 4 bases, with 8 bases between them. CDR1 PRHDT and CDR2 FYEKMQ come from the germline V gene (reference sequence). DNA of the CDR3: TGTGCCAGCAGCGGTTCCGGCACTGAAGCTTTCTTT. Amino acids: CASSGSGTEAFF.

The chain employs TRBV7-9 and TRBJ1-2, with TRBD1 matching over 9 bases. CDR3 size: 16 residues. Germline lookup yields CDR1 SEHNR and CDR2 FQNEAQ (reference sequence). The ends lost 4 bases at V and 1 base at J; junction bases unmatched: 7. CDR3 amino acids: CASSSGTGTHNYGYTF. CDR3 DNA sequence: TGTGCCAGCAGCTCCGGGACAGGGACCCATAACTATGGCTACACCTTC.

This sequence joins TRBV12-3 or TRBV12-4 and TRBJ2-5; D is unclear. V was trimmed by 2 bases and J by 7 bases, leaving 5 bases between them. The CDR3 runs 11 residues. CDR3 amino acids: CASSLWGTQYF. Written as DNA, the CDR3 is TGTGCCAGCAGTTTATGGGGGACCCAGTACTTC.

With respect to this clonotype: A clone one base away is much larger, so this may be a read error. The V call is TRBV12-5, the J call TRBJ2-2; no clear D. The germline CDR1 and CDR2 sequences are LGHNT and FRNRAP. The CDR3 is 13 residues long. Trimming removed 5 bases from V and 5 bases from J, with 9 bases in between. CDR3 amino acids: CASGPTGTGELFF. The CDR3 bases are TGTGCTAGTGGTCCAACCGGGACCGGGGAGCTGTTTTTT.

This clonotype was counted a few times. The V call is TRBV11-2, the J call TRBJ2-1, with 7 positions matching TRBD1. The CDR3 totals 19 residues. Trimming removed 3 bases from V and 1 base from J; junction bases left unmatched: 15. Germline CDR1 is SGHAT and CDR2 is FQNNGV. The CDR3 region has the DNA TGTGCCAGCAGCTTTGCCCCCCGCAAAGGGGGCTTATCCTACAATGAGCAGTTCTTC. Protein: CASSFAPRKGGLSYNEQFF.

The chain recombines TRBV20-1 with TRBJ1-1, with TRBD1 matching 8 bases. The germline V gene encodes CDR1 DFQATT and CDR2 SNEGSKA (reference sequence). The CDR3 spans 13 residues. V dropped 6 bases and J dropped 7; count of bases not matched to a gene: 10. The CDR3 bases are TGCAGTGCCCCATGGACAGGGCGGAATGAAGCTTTCTTT. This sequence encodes CSAPWTGRNEAFF.

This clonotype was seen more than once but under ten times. The CDR3 spells CASSMPVAGVVMGQFF. Here the CDR3 DNA reads TGCGCCAGCAGTATGCCTGTAGCGGGAGTCGTGATGGGGCAGTTCTTC. J is TRBJ2-1 and V is TRBV5-1; 9 bases are a match to TRBD2. This CDR3 has 16 residues. Germline lookup yields CDR1 SGHRS and CDR2 YFSETQ. Unmatched junction bases numbered 18, after V lost 5 bases and J lost 12 bases.

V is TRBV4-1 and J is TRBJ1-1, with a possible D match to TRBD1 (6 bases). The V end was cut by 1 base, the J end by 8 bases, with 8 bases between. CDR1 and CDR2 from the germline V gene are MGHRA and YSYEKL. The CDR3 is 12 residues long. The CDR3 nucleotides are TGCGCCAGCAGCCAAGTGCAGGGGGAAGCTTTCTTT. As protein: CASSQVQGEAFF.

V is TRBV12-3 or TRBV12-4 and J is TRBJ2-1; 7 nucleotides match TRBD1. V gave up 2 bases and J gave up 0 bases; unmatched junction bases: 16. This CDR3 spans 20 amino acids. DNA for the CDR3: TGTGCCAGCAGTTTATTCTTGGGTGGGGGCCGGGACAGCTCCTACAATGAGCAGTTCTTC. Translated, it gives CASSLFLGGGRDSSYNEQFF.

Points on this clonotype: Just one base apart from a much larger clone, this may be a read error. DNA of the CDR3: TGCGCCAGCAGCCAAAGACTAGCGGAAGACTACGAGCAGTACGTC. This encodes CASSQRLAEDYEQYV. The J gene is TRBJ2-7, the V gene TRBV4-1; 9 bases match TRBD2. The germline V gene encodes CDR1 MGHRA and CDR2 YSYEKL. The CDR3 loop spans 15 amino acids. Germline trimming cut 2 bases from V and 3 bases from J; bases unmatched to any gene: 5.

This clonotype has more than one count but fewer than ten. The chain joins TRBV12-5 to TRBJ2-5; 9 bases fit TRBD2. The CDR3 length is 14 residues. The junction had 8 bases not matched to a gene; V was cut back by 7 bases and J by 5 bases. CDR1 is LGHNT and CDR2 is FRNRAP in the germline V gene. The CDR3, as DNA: TGTGCTAGTGCAACACTAACTAGCGGGGAGACCCAGTACTTC. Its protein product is CASATLTSGETQYF.

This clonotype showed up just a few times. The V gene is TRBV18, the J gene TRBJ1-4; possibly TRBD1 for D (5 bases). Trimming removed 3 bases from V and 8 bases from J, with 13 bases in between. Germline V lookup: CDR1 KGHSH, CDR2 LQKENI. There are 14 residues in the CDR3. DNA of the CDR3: TGTGCCAGCTCACCCCCATCGGGGGTGGAAAAACTGTTTTTT. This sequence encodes CASSPPSGVEKLFF.

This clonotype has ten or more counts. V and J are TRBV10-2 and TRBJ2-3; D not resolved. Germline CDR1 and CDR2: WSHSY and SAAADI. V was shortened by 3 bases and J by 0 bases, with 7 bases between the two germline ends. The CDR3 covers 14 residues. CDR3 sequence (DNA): TGCGCCAGCAGTGACAACGGGAGCACAGATACGCAGTATTTT. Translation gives CASSDNGSTDTQYF.

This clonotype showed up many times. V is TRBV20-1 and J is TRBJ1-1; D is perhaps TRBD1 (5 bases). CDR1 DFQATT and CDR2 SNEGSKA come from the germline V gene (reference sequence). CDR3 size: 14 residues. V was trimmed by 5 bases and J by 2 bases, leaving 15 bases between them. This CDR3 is CSASDNSGNTEAFF. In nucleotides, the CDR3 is TGCAGTGCTTCGGACAATTCGGGCAACACTGAAGCTTTCTTT.

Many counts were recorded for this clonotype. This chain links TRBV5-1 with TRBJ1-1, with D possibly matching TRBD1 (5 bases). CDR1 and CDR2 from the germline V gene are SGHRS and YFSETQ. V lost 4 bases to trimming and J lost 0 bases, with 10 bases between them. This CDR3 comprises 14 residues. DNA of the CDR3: TGCGCCAGCAGCGGTACAGGTTTGAACACTGAAGCTTTCTTT. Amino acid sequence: CASSGTGLNTEAFF.

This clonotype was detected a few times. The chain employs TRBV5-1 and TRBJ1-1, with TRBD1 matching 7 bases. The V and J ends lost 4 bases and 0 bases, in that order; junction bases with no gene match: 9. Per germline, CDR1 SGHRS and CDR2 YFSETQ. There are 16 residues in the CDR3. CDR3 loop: CASSPRTGLLNTEAFF. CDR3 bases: TGCGCCAGCAGCCCGCGGACAGGACTACTGAACACTGAAGCTTTCTTT.

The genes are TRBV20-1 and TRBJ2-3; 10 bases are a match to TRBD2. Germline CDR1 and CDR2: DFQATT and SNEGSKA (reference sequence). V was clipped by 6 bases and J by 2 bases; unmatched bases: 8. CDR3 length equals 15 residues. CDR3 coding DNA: TGCAGTGCATCTCTAGCGGGAGTATTCACAGATACGCAGTATTTT. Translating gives CSASLAGVFTDTQYF.

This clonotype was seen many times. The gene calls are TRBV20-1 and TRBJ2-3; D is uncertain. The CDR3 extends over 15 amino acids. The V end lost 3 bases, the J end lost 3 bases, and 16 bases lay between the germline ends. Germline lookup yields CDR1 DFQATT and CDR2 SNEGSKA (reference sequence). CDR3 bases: TGCAGTGCTAGCAACCCACGGGTCTCGACAGATACGCAGTATTTT. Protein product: CSASNPRVSTDTQYF.

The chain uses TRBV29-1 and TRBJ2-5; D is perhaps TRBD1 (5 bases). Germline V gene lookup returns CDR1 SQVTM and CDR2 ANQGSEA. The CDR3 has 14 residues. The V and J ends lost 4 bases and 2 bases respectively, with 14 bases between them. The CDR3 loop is CSVAISGPQETQYF. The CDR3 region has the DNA TGCAGCGTTGCGATCTCAGGGCCTCAAGAGACCCAGTACTTC.

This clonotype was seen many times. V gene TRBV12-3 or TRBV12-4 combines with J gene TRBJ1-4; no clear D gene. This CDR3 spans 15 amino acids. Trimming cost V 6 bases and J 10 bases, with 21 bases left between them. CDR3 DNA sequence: TGTGCCAGCAGCCCCCGGCCCCGGGGTTTCGGAAAACTGTTTTTT. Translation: CASSPRPRGFGKLFF.

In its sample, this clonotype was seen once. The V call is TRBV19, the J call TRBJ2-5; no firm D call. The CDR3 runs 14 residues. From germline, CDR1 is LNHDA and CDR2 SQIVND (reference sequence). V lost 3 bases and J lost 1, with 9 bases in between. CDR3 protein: CASSIVGGQETQYF. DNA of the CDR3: TGTGCCAGTAGTATCGTTGGCGGCCAAGAGACCCAGTACTTC.

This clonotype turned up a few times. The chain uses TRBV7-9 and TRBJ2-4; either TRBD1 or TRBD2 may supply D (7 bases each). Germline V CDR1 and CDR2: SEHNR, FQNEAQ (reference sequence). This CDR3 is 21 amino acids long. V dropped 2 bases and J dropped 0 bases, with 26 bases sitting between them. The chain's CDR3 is CASSLRPGGQLKFRAKNIQYF. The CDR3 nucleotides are TGTGCCAGCAGCTTACGCCCGGGGGGACAGCTTAAATTCCGAGCCAAAAACATTCAGTACTTC. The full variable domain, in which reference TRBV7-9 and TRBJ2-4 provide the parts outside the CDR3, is DTGVSQNPRHKITKRGQNVTFRCDPISEHNRLYWYRQTLGQGPEFLTYFQNEAQLEKSRLLSDRFSAERPKGSFSTLEIQRTEQGDSAMYLCASSLRPGGQLKFRAKNIQYFGAGTRLSVL.

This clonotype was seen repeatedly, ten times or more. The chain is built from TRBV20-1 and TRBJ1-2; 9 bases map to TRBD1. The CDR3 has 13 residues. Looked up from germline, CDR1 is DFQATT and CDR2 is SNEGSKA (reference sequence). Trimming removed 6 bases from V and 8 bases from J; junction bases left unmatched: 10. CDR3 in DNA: TGCAGTGCCACCACCGGGACAGGGAAAGGCTACACCTTC. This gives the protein CSATTGTGKGYTF.

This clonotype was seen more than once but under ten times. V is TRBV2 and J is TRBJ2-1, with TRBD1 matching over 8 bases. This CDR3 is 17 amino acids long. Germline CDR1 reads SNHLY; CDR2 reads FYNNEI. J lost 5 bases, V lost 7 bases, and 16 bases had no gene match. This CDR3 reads CASNPPKGQGLNNEQFF. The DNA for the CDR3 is TGTGCCAGCAACCCCCCAAAAGGACAGGGTTTAAACAATGAGCAGTTCTTC.

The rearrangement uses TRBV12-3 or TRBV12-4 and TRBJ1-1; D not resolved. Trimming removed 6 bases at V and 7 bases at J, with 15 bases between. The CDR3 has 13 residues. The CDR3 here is CASSLEGRIEAFF. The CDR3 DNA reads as TGTGCCAGCAGCCTTGAGGGAAGGATTGAAGCTTTCTTT.